The clone carrying this T cell receptor beta chain is classed as medium-sized. Antigen specificity is unknown. TCR cDNA, made by 5'RACE template switching, carried an added universal primer site and UMIs. Each CDR3 protein is one row after TCRdb ran MiXCR on the 5' RACE reads. This sample has some 600,000 distinct CDR3 sequences; about a sixth occur once, and the top ten carry around a sixth. The length of the CDR3 is 11 residues. The germline gives CDR1 WNHNN, CDR2 SYGVQD (reference sequence). The V gene lost 4 bases and the J gene lost 8 bases, with 7 bases spanning the gap. The sample originates from a study of T cells after yellow fever vaccination. Looking at the study overall: Some fractions had low cell numbers, and these were prepared with SMART-Seq v4 Ultra Low Input.

Whole-study results and caveats: Across the CD4 and CD8 compartments, a small share of clonotypes was present in both.

This chain uses TRBV10-1 with TRBJ2-3; D remains ambiguous. The sequence was collected from a man younger than 30 who received the YFV17D yellow fever vaccine. The sequencing used PBMCs, collected 5 to 6 days after the first yellow fever vaccination. CDR3: CASSGIGTQYF. The CDR3, as DNA: TGCGCCAGCAGTGGAATTGGTACGCAGTATTTT.